This passage covers 23 T cell receptor beta chains from one sample sequenced in a study of T-cell reconstitution after alpha-beta-depleted transplantation in children. Using unique molecular identifiers, the investigators prepared the TCRbeta library. TCRdb fed the PCR reads into MiXCR, producing one record per CDR3 protein. The profile covers about 610,000 distinct CDR3 sequences, with about a quarter appearing a single time and approximately 39% taken by the ten largest. Sequencing was performed on PBMCs, taken before TCRalphabeta/CD19-depleted stem cell transplant. Receptors originate from a boy under three years old with Wiskott-Aldrich syndrome, due to receive a stem cell transplant.

This clonotype was seen only a few times. This chain uses TRBV5-1 with TRBJ2-2; 13 bases are shared with TRBD2. The V and J ends lost 4 bases and 0 bases, in that order; junction bases with no gene match: 9. The CDR3 covers 19 residues. Germline V lookup: CDR1 SGHRS, CDR2 YFSETQ. The CDR3 sequence is CASSLARLAGGSNTGELFF. The CDR3 bases are TGCGCCAGCAGCCTCGCGAGACTAGCGGGAGGCTCGAACACCGGGGAGCTGTTTTTT. Supplemented by reference TRBV5-1 and TRBJ2-2, the full variable domain reads KAGVTQTPRYLIKTRGQQVTLSCSPISGHRSVSWYQQTPGQGLQFLFEYFSETQRNKGNFPGRFSGRQFSNSRSEMNVSTLELGDSALYLCASSLARLAGGSNTGELFFGEGSRLTVL.

This clonotype showed up just a few times. The V call is TRBV5-1, the J call TRBJ2-1, with D perhaps matching TRBD2 (5 bases). The CDR3 covers 15 residues. V gave up 3 bases and J gave up 0 bases, with 10 bases separating them. CDR1 and CDR2 from the germline V gene are SGHRS and YFSETQ. Here the CDR3 reads CASSYGLLSYNEQFF. CDR3 DNA sequence: TGCGCCAGCAGCTACGGACTTCTCTCCTACAATGAGCAGTTCTTC.

The chain joins TRBV24-1 to TRBJ1-4; tentatively, D is TRBD1 (5 bases). CDR3 length: 15 residues. Germline-derived CDR1 and CDR2 are KGHDR and SFDVKD. V shed 1 base and J shed 8 bases, with 13 bases lying between them. Here the CDR3 reads CATSDLRQGEEKLFF. The CDR3 region has the DNA TGTGCCACCAGTGATTTAAGGCAGGGAGAAGAAAAACTGTTTTTT.

This clonotype has a handful of counts. The chain links TRBV25-1 to TRBJ2-7, with 9 bases aligning to TRBD1. This CDR3 comprises 13 residues. V was pared by 7 bases and J by 3 bases, with 4 bases of the junction left unmatched. Per germline, CDR1 MGHDK and CDR2 SYGVNS. The CDR3 protein is CASKTGQGYEQYF. The CDR3 nucleotides read TGTGCCAGCAAAACGGGACAGGGCTACGAGCAGTACTTC.

This chain links TRBV20-1 with TRBJ2-2; TRBD2 matches at 7 bases. The CDR3 runs to 15 residues. Germline CDR1 is DFQATT and CDR2 is SNEGSKA (reference sequence). Unmatched junction bases numbered 4, after V lost 3 bases and J lost 0 bases. The CDR3 reads CSARAGAANTGELFF. The CDR3, as DNA: TGCAGTGCTAGGGCGGGAGCTGCGAACACCGGGGAGCTGTTTTTT.

The V and J genes are TRBV27 and TRBJ2-3, with a tentative D call TRBD1 (6 bases). Germline loops: CDR1 MNHEY, CDR2 SMNVEV (reference sequence). Trimming left V 6 bases short and J 2 bases short, with 12 bases between. This CDR3 has 14 residues. The CDR3 region has the DNA TGTGCCAGCAGCCGAGGGGGTCACACAGATACGCAGTATTTT. Its translation is CASSRGGHTDTQYF.

This clonotype has a handful of counts. This sequence joins TRBV20-1 and TRBJ2-1; D unclear. V lost 3 bases to trimming and J lost 10 bases, with 25 bases between them. This CDR3 has 16 residues. The germline CDR1 and CDR2 sequences are DFQATT and SNEGSKA (reference sequence). This CDR3 reads CSASLMIGSGNGEQFF. The CDR3 nucleotides read TGCAGTGCTAGTCTGATGATCGGTTCAGGCAACGGGGAGCAGTTCTTC.

This clonotype was found a few times. The J gene is TRBJ1-3, the V gene TRBV6-5; 8 bases are shared with TRBD1. CDR1 MNHEY and CDR2 SVGAGI come from the germline V gene. The CDR3 is 15 residues long. With V trimmed by 2 bases and J by 4 bases, 4 bases remained unmatched. CDR3 loop: CASSYGQGLGNTIYF. The CDR3, as DNA: TGTGCCAGCAGTTACGGACAGGGCCTGGGAAACACCATATATTTT.

This clonotype was seen a handful of times. V and J are TRBV11-1 and TRBJ2-7; 8 bases are shared with TRBD2. This CDR3 comprises 19 residues. Germline CDR1 is SGHAT and CDR2 is FQDESV (reference sequence). Trimming took 1 base from V and 1 from J; bases not matched to a gene: 15. CDR3 sequence: CASSLGGGRKLTQSYEQYF. The CDR3 DNA sequence: TGTGCCAGCAGCTTAGGCGGGGGGCGAAAACTGACCCAATCCTACGAGCAGTACTTC.

The rearrangement uses TRBV12-3 or TRBV12-4 and TRBJ2-1; TRBD2 is a possible D gene (6 bases). V dropped 6 bases and J dropped 6 bases, with 24 bases sitting between them. There are 17 residues in the CDR3. The CDR3 spells CASRSSGTPSGRNEQFF. The CDR3 region has the DNA TGTGCCAGCAGGTCCTCCGGGACTCCGAGCGGACGCAATGAGCAGTTCTTC.

The J gene is TRBJ2-7, the V gene TRBV6-1, with D tentatively TRBD2 (5 bases). The CDR3 length is 14 residues. V dropped 6 bases and J dropped 4 bases, with 16 bases sitting between them. CDR1 MNHNS and CDR2 SASEGT come from the germline V gene. The CDR3, as DNA: TGTGCCAGCAGGGCAACCTTAGCGAGGTACGAGCAGTACTTC. As protein: CASRATLARYEQYF.

The chain couples TRBV2 to TRBJ1-5, with D unclear. The V gene's germline CDR1 is SNHLY and CDR2 FYNNEI. CDR3 length: 15 residues. Trimming pared 3 bases from V and 0 bases from J, leaving 9 bases between. This chain's CDR3 is CASSDGSASNQPQHF. The CDR3 DNA sequence: TGTGCCAGCAGTGACGGCTCAGCTAGCAATCAGCCCCAGCATTTT.

In its sample, this clonotype was seen a few times. The chain combines TRBV20-1 with TRBJ1-5; D is possibly TRBD1 (5 bases). The CDR3 runs to 14 residues. The germline gives CDR1 DFQATT, CDR2 SNEGSKA (reference sequence). V lost 5 bases and J 8 bases, leaving 19 bases between the germline ends. CDR3 loop: CSAAGTSPLEPQHF. The CDR3 nucleotides read TGCAGTGCTGCCGGGACTTCCCCTTTGGAGCCCCAGCATTTT.

The V and J genes are TRBV27 and TRBJ1-5; weak D call: TRBD1 (6 bases). V lost 5 bases and J lost 5, with 16 bases in between. The length of the CDR3 is 15 residues. CDR1 is MNHEY, CDR2 SMNVEV, per germline (reference sequence). The CDR3 reads CASSPGIHRDQPQHF. Here the CDR3 DNA reads TGTGCCAGCAGTCCAGGAATACACAGGGATCAGCCCCAGCATTTT.

The chain links TRBV3-1 to TRBJ2-5; the D gene is possibly TRBD2 (6 bases). Trimming left V 1 base short and J 4 bases short, with 19 bases between. Per germline, CDR1 LGHDT and CDR2 YNNKEL (reference sequence). This CDR3 contains 17 residues. CDR3 region: CASSQGRGKGWGETQYF. DNA of the CDR3: TGTGCCAGCAGCCAAGGGCGCGGGAAGGGATGGGGAGAGACCCAGTACTTC.

The gene calls are TRBV5-1 and TRBJ2-7; 8 bases are a match to TRBD2. The CDR3 is 14 residues long. CDR1 is SGHRS and CDR2 is YFSETQ in the germline V gene. The V segment lost 6 bases and the J segment 4 bases; nucleotides outside the gene matches: 9. CDR3 nucleotides: TGCGCCAGCACCAAAAGCGGGAGTCTTTACGAGCAGTACTTC. Amino acid sequence: CASTKSGSLYEQYF. Together with reference TRBV5-1 and TRBJ2-7, the CDR3 gives the full variable domain: KAGVTQTPRYLIKTRGQQVTLSCSPISGHRSVSWYQQTPGQGLQFLFEYFSETQRNKGNFPGRFSGRQFSNSRSEMNVSTLELGDSALYLCASTKSGSLYEQYFGPGTRLTVT.

With respect to this clonotype: An end of the junction differs from the germline gene, which may be a read error. V and J are TRBV7-3 and TRBJ2-1; 9 bases are shared with TRBD1. The CDR3 contains 12 residues. Germline-derived CDR1 and CDR2 are SGHTA and FQGTGA. The CDR3 region has the DNA TGTGCCAGCAGCTTAACCGGGACAGGGTGGATCTTC. Translated: CASSLTGTGWIF.

The chain is built from TRBV20-1 and TRBJ2-1; D possibly matches TRBD1 or TRBD2 (5 bases each). V lost 6 bases, J lost 5 bases, and 17 bases lay in between. Looked up from germline, CDR1 is DFQATT and CDR2 is SNEGSKA (reference sequence). There are 14 residues in the CDR3. The CDR3 sequence: CSASPGLLNNEQFF. The CDR3 bases are TGCAGTGCCTCCCCGGGGCTTCTAAACAATGAGCAGTTCTTC.

This clonotype occurred a few times. The chain recombines TRBV5-1 with TRBJ2-5; D gene unclear. Germline-derived CDR1 and CDR2 are SGHRS and YFSETQ. Trimming removed 3 bases at V and 3 bases at J, with 12 bases between. The CDR3 totals 14 residues. CDR3: CASSYRANEETQYF. CDR3 nucleotides: TGCGCCAGCAGCTACCGGGCAAATGAAGAGACCCAGTACTTC.

This clonotype showed up just a few times. The rearrangement uses TRBV4-2 and TRBJ2-7; D remains unclear. The CDR3 length is 13 residues. Germline lookup yields CDR1 LGHNA and CDR2 YNFKEQ. Trimming shortened V by 2 bases and J by 4 bases, and 9 bases separated the two germline ends. In DNA, the CDR3 is TGTGCCAGCAGCCAAAAAGGGTCTTACGAGCAGTACTTC. Its translation is CASSQKGSYEQYF.

In this sample, this clonotype turned up a few times. The rearrangement uses TRBV29-1 and TRBJ2-1; the match to TRBD2 covers 7 bases. CDR3 length: 14 amino acids. Germline V gene sequence: CDR1 SQVTM, CDR2 ANQGSEA. J lost 2 bases, V lost 7 bases, and 8 bases had no gene match. CDR3 loop: CSGFGRPAYNEQFF. The CDR3 nucleotides are TGCAGCGGTTTCGGGAGGCCGGCCTACAATGAGCAGTTCTTC.

This clonotype was counted between two and nine times. The V call is TRBV20-1, the J call TRBJ2-3; D is possibly TRBD2 (5 bases). V lost 5 bases, J lost 2 bases, and 17 bases lay in between. This CDR3 has 15 residues. Looked up from germline, CDR1 is DFQATT and CDR2 is SNEGSKA (reference sequence). CDR3 loop: CSAPKTIAITDTQYF. The DNA for the CDR3 is TGCAGTGCTCCTAAGACTATCGCGATCACAGATACGCAGTATTTT.

The rearrangement uses TRBV14 and TRBJ1-5; D ambiguous. This CDR3 comprises 15 residues. V gave up 4 bases and J gave up 2 bases, with 12 bases separating them. Germline lookup yields CDR1 SGHDN and CDR2 FVKESK. CDR3 coding DNA: TGTGCCAGCAGCCCCCGTCCCGGGGGCAATCAGCCCCAGCATTTT. Its protein product is CASSPRPGGNQPQHF.